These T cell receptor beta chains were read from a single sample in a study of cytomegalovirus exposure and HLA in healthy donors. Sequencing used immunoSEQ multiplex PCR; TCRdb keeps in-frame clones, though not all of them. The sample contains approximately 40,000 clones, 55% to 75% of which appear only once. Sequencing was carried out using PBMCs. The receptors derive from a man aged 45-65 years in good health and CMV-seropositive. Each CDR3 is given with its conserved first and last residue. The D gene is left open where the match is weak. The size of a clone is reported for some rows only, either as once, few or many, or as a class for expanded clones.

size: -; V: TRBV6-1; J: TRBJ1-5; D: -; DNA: TGTGCCAGCAGTGCAGGACGGACAGTGAGCAATCAGCCCCAGCATTTT; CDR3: CASSAGRTVSNQPQHF
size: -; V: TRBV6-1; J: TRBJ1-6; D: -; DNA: TGTGCCAGCAGTGAAGCGGCGGGGATCGGTAATTCACCCCTCCACTTT; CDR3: CASSEAAGIGNSPLHF
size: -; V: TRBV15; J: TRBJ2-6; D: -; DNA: TGTGCCACCAGCAGAGATCTTACAGGCCTGAGCTCTGGGGCCAACGTCCTGACTTTC; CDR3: CATSRDLTGLSSGANVLTF
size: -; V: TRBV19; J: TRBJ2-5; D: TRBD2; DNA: TGTGCCAGTAGTACTAGCGGGGGTGAGACCCAGTACTTC; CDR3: CASSTSGGETQYF
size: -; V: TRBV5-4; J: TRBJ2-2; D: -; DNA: TGTGCCAGCAGCTTGCAACAGAGGCAAGGGGCCGGGGAGCTGTTTTTT; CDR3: CASSLQQRQGAGELFF
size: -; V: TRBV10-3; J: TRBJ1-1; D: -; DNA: TGTGCCGGAACGGACAGCCTGAACACTGAAGCTTTCTTT; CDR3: CAGTDSLNTEAFF
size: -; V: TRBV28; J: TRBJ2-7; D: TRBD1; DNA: TGTGCCAGCAGTCCCTATGGGACAGGCTATCTGGAGCAGTACTTC; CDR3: CASSPYGTGYLEQYF
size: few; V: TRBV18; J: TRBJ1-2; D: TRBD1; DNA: TGTGCCAGCTCACCAGGGACAGACCATTATGGCTACACCTTC; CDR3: CASSPGTDHYGYTF
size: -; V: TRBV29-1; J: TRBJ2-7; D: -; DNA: TGCAGCGTTGTTTCACGGTACGAGCAGTACTTC; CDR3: CSVVSRYEQYF
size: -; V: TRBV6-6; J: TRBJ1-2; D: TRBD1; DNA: TGTGCCAGCAGTTACGGACAGGGAGTATTGGGCTACACCTTC; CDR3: CASSYGQGVLGYTF
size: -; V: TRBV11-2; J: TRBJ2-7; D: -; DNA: TGTGCCAGCAGCTTGCAGGGATCGCGGGGTGAGCAGTACTTC; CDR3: CASSLQGSRGEQYF
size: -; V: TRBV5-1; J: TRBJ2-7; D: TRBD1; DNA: TGCGCCAGCAGCCCAGGGACAGGGAACTACGAGCAGTACTTC; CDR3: CASSPGTGNYEQYF
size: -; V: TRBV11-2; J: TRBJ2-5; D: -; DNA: TGTGCCAGCAGCTCCATTCTCGGGGAGACCCAGTACTTC; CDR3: CASSSILGETQYF
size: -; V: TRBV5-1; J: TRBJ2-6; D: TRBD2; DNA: TGCGCCAGCACCCAAGCGGGGGGGCAGAGCTCTGGGGCCAACGTCCTGACTTTC; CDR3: CASTQAGGQSSGANVLTF
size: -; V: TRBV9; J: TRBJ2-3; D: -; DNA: TGTGCCAGCAGCGTAGACGAGGCCGATACGCAGTATTTT; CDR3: CASSVDEADTQYF
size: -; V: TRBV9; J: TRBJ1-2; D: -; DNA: TGTGCCAGCAGCGGCGACCGGGACACTCACTATGGCTACACCTTC; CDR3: CASSGDRDTHYGYTF
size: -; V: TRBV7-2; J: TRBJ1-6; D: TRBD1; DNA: TGTGCCAGCAGCTTAGGTTTAGCCGGGACAGGGTCTTCACCCCTCCACTTT; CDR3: CASSLGLAGTGSSPLHF
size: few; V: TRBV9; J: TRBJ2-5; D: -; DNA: TGTGCCAGCAGCGCTTCAACTAGGACCCAAGAGACCCAGTACTTC; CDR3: CASSASTRTQETQYF
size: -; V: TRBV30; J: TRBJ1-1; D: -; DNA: TGTGCCTGGAATGACCGGGCTGAAGCTTTCTTT; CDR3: CAWNDRAEAFF
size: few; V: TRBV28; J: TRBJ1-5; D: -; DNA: TGTGCCAGCAACCTAATGGCAGGGGCCGGGGATCAGCCCCAGCATTTT; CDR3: CASNLMAGAGDQPQHF
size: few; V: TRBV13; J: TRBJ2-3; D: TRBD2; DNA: TGTGCCAGCAGCAGGGGATCGGGACTACTCTCAAATACGCAGTATTTT; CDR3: CASSRGSGLLSNTQYF
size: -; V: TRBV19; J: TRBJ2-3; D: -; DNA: TGTGCCAGTACCACGGGTAGTGGAGATACGCAGTATTTT; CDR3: CASTTGSGDTQYF
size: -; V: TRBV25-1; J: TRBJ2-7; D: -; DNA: TGTGCCAGCAGTGACAGATCCTACGAGCAGTACTTC; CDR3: CASSDRSYEQYF
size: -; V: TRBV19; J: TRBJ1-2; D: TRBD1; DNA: TGTGCCAGTAGTATATCCACAGGGGACTATGGCTACACCTTC; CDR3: CASSISTGDYGYTF
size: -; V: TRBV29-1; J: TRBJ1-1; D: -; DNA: TGCAGCGTGGGCCTTACAGGGCGGGTCACTGAAGCTTTCTTT; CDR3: CSVGLTGRVTEAFF
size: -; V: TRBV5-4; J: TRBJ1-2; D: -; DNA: TGTGCCAGCAGTCCACGGGTGCGGGCCGGCTACACCTTC; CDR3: CASSPRVRAGYTF
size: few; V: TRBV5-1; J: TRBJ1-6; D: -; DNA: TGCGCCAGCAGCTTGACAGGGAGGGACAATTCACCCCTCCACTTT; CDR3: CASSLTGRDNSPLHF
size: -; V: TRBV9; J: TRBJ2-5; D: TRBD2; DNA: TGTGCCAGCAGCGTCCGGGCTAGCGGATTACAAGAGACCCAGTACTTC; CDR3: CASSVRASGLQETQYF
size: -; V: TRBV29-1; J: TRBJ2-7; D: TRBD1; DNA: TGCAGCGTTCAGGGACAGGGCTCCTACGAGCAGTACTTC; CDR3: CSVQGQGSYEQYF
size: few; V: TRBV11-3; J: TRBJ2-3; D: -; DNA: TGTGCCAGCAGCTTAGGGGGGACTAGCACAGATACGCAGTATTTT; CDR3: CASSLGGTSTDTQYF
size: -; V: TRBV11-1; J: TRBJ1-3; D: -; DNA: TGTGCCAGCAGCTTCACAGGGTCAGACACCATATATTTT; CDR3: CASSFTGSDTIYF
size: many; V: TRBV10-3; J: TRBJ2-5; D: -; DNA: TGTGCCATCAGTGTAGCTAGCACGGAGACCCAGTACTTC; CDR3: CAISVASTETQYF
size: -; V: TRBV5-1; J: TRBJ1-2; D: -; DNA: TGCGCCAGCAGCTTGGACAGGGCGGATGGCTACACCTTC; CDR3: CASSLDRADGYTF
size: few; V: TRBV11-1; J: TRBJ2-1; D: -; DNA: TGTGCCAGCAGCTTGGTGGGGGGGCGTGGTGAGCAGTTCTTC; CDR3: CASSLVGGRGEQFF
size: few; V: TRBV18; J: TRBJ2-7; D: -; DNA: TGTGCCAGCTCAGCGGCGGGAAGCTCCGAGCAGTACTTC; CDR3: CASSAAGSSEQYF
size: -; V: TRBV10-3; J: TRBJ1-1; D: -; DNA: TGTGCCATCAGTGAGGGAACAGGGAGGGACACTGAAGCTTTCTTT; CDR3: CAISEGTGRDTEAFF
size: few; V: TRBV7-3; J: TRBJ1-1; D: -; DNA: TGTGCCAGCAGCTACGAAACTAACTCTGAAGCTTTCTTT; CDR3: CASSYETNSEAFF
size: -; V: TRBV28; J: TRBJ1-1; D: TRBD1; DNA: TGTGCCAGCCCCCCTACCCCCGGGACAGGGCTTGAGGGCGAGCCTGAAGCTTTCTTT; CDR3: CASPPTPGTGLEGEPEAFF
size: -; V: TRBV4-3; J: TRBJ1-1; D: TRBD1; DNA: TGCGCCAGCAGCCTTACAGGGGACACTGAAGCTTTCTTT; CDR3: CASSLTGDTEAFF
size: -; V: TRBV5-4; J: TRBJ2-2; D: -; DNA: TGTGCCAGCAGCTTGGCAGGGAACACCGGGGAGCTGTTTTTT; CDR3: CASSLAGNTGELFF
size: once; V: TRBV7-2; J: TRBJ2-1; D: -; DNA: TGTGCCAGCAGTACGGACAGCAACCCGGGGAATGAGCAGTTCTTC; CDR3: CASSTDSNPGNEQFF
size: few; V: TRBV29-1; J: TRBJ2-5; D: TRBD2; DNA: TGCAGCTCGAGGGGAGGGAACCAAGAGACCCAGTACTTC; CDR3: CSSRGGNQETQYF
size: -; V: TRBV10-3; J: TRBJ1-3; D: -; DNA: TGTGCCATCAGTCCCCAACGGGGGGCTGGAAACACCATATATTTT; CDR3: CAISPQRGAGNTIYF
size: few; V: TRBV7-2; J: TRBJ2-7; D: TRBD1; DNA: TGTGCCAGCAGCTTAACCACGACAGGGTTCGAGCAGTACTTC; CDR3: CASSLTTTGFEQYF
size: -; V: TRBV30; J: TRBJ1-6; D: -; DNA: TGTGCCTGGAGTGTACGGGGCAGGGGCTCCTATAATTCACCCCTCCACTTT; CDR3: CAWSVRGRGSYNSPLHF
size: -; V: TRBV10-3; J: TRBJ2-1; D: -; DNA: TGTGCCATCAGCAGGGATATTAGCTCCTACAATGAGCAGTTCTTC; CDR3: CAISRDISSYNEQFF
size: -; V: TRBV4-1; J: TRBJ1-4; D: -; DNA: TGCGCCAGCAGCCAAGCGGGAGGTAGTGAAAAACTGTTTTTT; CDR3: CASSQAGGSEKLFF
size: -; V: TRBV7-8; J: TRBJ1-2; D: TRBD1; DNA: TGTGCCAGCGCTACAGGGGGGGGCTATGGCTACACCTTC; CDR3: CASATGGGYGYTF
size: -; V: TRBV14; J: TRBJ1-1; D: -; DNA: TGTGCCAGCAGCCCTTCAGGGGCCCGCCGGACTGAAGCTTTCTTT; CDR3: CASSPSGARRTEAFF
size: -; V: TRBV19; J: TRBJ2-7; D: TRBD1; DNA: TGTGCCAGTAGCCGACAGGGCGTCTCCTACGAGCAGTACTTC; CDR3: CASSRQGVSYEQYF
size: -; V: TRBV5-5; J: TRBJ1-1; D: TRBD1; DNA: TGTGCCAGCAGCAATGGACAGGGCCCCACTGAAGCTTTCTTT; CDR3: CASSNGQGPTEAFF
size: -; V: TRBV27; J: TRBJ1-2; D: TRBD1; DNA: TGTGCCAGCAGTGAGACAGGGGACTATGGCTACACCTTC; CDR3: CASSETGDYGYTF